The 5 T cell receptor beta chains presented below share a single source sample, sequenced in a study of Ad26.COV2.S vaccination and SARS-CoV-2 variants. Treatment indicated: some 20 received Ad26.COV2.S at low or high dose, single or two shots; about five received placebo; per-sample allocation not given. Collection of samples fell on day 63 after the first vaccine or placebo injection. Profiling relied on immunoSEQ multiplex PCR, and the TCRdb table lists in-frame clones only, not all of them. The table lists about 390,000 clones, roughly nine tenths of them singletons, with roughly 3% in the top ten. The specimen comprised peripheral blood, sampled in a trial of Ad26.COV2.S vaccine versus placebo. The receptors come from a person aged 18 to 59 who received the Ad26.COV2.S COVID-19 vaccine or a placebo.

The rearrangement uses TRBV7-2 and TRBJ1-2, with D possibly matching TRBD1 (6 bases). The germline V and J ends were trimmed by 5 bases and 0 bases, with 13 bases remaining between them. Germline V gene data show CDR1 as SGHTA and CDR2 as FQGNSA. The CDR3 has 15 amino acids. CDR3 residues: CASSPDSPTNYGYTF. The CDR3 bases are TGTGCCAGCAGCCCGGACAGTCCAACTAACTATGGCTACACCTTC.

This chain uses TRBV18 with TRBJ1-5; the D gene is possibly TRBD1 (5 bases). Germline V gene sequence: CDR1 KGHSH, CDR2 LQKENI. This CDR3 is built from 15 residues. V was clipped by 4 bases and J by 7 bases, with 17 bases between them. In nucleotides, the CDR3 is TGTGCCAGCTCACTACTGACCCAGGGAAAACAGCCCCAGCATTTT. This sequence encodes CASSLLTQGKQPQHF.

The CDR3, as DNA: TGTGCCAGCAGCGGCACACCCGTACAATCCTACGAGCAGTACTTC. Translated, it gives CASSGTPVQSYEQYF. The V call is TRBV2, the J call TRBJ2-7, with D hard to call. V was shortened by 6 bases and J by 1 base, with 16 bases between the two germline ends. There are 15 residues in the CDR3. From germline, CDR1 is SNHLY and CDR2 FYNNEI. The full variable domain, with the rest looked up from reference TRBV2 and TRBJ2-7, is EPEVTQTPSHQVTQMGQEVILRCVPISNHLYFYWYRQILGQKVEFLVSFYNNEISEKSEIFDDQFSVERPDGSNFTLKIRSTKLEDSAMYFCASSGTPVQSYEQYFGPGTRLTVT.

The CDR3 protein is CASSQGDSQNEKLFF. CDR3 sequence (DNA): TGTGCCAGCAGCCAAGGGGACAGCCAGAATGAAAAACTGTTTTTT. The chain couples TRBV16 to TRBJ1-4; 7 positions match TRBD1. This CDR3 comprises 15 residues. Trimming cost V 2 bases and J 5 bases; bases outside gene matches: 5. CDR1 is KGHSY, CDR2 FQNENV, per germline.

The chain has TRBV5-4 and TRBJ1-2; D not resolved. CDR3 length equals 12 residues. Trimming removed 4 bases from V and 5 bases from J, with 9 bases in between. Looked up from germline, CDR1 is SGHNT and CDR2 is YYREEE (reference sequence). CDR3 sequence: CASSGNEYGYTF. In nucleotides, the CDR3 is TGTGCCAGCAGCGGAAATGAGTATGGCTACACCTTC.